This passage covers 14 T cell receptor beta chains from one sample sequenced in a study of blood T cells in healthy people across ages. A J-beta primer mix and a sample-barcoded 5' primer were used in a second PCR of about 7 to 12 cycles. TCRdb called the 5' RACE reads again in MiXCR, with one record for every CDR3 protein. The data hold some 670,000 distinct CDR3 sequences, with roughly half observed a single time. Sequenced material: blood. The receptor source for this set is a woman aged 80 or over in good health.

This clonotype was seen a few times. This chain joins TRBV29-1 and TRBJ1-3, with 10 bases fitting TRBD1. The CDR3 spans 13 residues. After removal of 7 bases from V and 4 bases from J, the junction contained 4 bases not matched to a gene. Germline lookup yields CDR1 SQVTM and CDR2 ANQGSEA. In nucleotides, the CDR3 is TGCAGCGCCGGACAGGGGGGAGGAAACACCATATATTTT. It codes for CSAGQGGGNTIYF.

The gene calls are TRBV5-5 and TRBJ2-5; maybe TRBD2 (6 bases). The germline V and J ends were trimmed by 4 bases and 2 bases, with 18 bases remaining between them. This CDR3 region has 16 residues. CDR1 is SGHKS and CDR2 is YYEKEE in the germline V gene (reference sequence). The CDR3 sequence: CASSHARGIHQETQYF. CDR3 DNA: TGTGCCAGCAGCCACGCGCGGGGAATTCATCAAGAGACCCAGTACTTC.

About this clonotype itself: One base away lies a much larger clone, so this may be a sequencing read error. J is TRBJ2-1 and V is TRBV4-1; D is unresolved. Germline V CDR1 and CDR2: MGHRA, YSYEKL. This CDR3 is 12 amino acids long. CDR3 sequence: CTSSQVNNEQFF. DNA of the CDR3: TGCACCAGCAGCCAAGTAAACAATGAGCAGTTCTTC.

The chain is built from TRBV20-1 and TRBJ2-1, with unresolved D. This CDR3 has 12 residues. Germline-derived CDR1 and CDR2 are DFQATT and SNEGSKA (reference sequence). V lost 6 bases and J lost 5, with 11 bases in between. The CDR3 DNA is TGCAGTGCCTCGACCTGGGACAATGAGCAGTTCTTC. This translates into CSASTWDNEQFF.

This clonotype showed up many times. CDR3 sequence: CASSQDRSRVVEQYF. The CDR3 nucleotides read TGTGCCAGCAGCCAAGATAGGAGCAGGGTTGTCGAGCAGTACTTC. The chain couples TRBV4-2 to TRBJ2-7, with D possibly matching TRBD1 (5 bases). Germline V gene sequence: CDR1 LGHNA, CDR2 YNFKEQ. This CDR3 has 15 amino acids. V lost 0 bases and J lost 6, with 15 bases in between.

The chain joins TRBV7-3 to TRBJ2-7; 9 nucleotides agree with TRBD2. This CDR3 is built from 15 residues. With V trimmed by 6 bases and J by 1 base, 7 bases remained unmatched. Germline V CDR1 and CDR2: SGHTA, FQGTGA. In nucleotides, the CDR3 is TGTGCCAGCAGGGGGACTAGCCGCCCATCCTACGAGCAGTACTTC. It yields the protein CASRGTSRPSYEQYF.

Ten or more counts support this clonotype. The chain recombines TRBV6-6 with TRBJ1-1; 8 bases agree with TRBD1. The CDR3 runs 14 residues. The trim removed 4 bases at V and 5 bases at J, leaving 6 bases unmatched. CDR1 is MNHNY and CDR2 is SVGAGI in the germline V gene (reference sequence). The CDR3 bases are TGTGCCAGCAGTTCCTTTACAGGGGGTACTGAAGCTTTCTTT. Its translation: CASSSFTGGTEAFF.

This clonotype has a count of ten or more. The gene calls are TRBV4-2 and TRBJ2-1, with 10 bases aligning to TRBD2. V lost 1 base and J lost 7; bases outside the gene matches: 7. There are 16 residues in the CDR3. CDR1 is LGHNA and CDR2 is YNFKEQ in the germline V gene. CDR3 sequence (DNA): TGTGCCAGCAGCCAAGTAGCGGGGGGCACCCAGAATGAGCAGTTCTTC. Its protein product is CASSQVAGGTQNEQFF.

The chain links TRBV12-3 or TRBV12-4 to TRBJ2-5; 8 nucleotides line up with TRBD2. The J segment lost 11 bases and the V segment lost 2 bases, leaving 13 bases of the junction unmatched. This CDR3 comprises 15 residues. This CDR3 reads CASSLRTSSYNEQYF. CDR3 nucleotide sequence: TGTGCCAGCAGTTTACGGACTAGCTCCTACAATGAGCAGTACTTC.

The chain has TRBV7-3 and TRBJ2-5; the D is unclear. CDR3 size: 17 residues. Between the trimmed V and J ends, which lost 2 bases and 11 bases, there was a span of 27 bases. Germline V gene sequence: CDR1 SGHTA, CDR2 FQGTGA. The CDR3 DNA sequence: TGTGCCAGCAGCTTAGGCCCGGTTCCCTTACTGCACTACAAGCAGTACTTC. Protein product: CASSLGPVPLLHYKQYF.

This clonotype came up many times. V and J are TRBV27 and TRBJ2-5, with 9 bases matching TRBD2. Germline CDR1 and CDR2: MNHEY and SMNVEV (reference sequence). The CDR3 length is 14 residues. The V segment lost 4 bases and the J segment 4 bases; nucleotides outside the gene matches: 4. CDR3 nucleotide sequence: TGTGCCAGCAGTTATAGCGGGAGTCTAGAGACCCAGTACTTC. Translated, it gives CASSYSGSLETQYF.

This clonotype occurred a few times. V gene TRBV4-2 combines with J gene TRBJ1-4; 9 nucleotides line up with TRBD1. The J segment lost 8 bases and the V segment lost 4 bases, leaving 11 bases of the junction unmatched. The V gene's germline CDR1 is LGHNA and CDR2 YNFKEQ. There are 16 residues in the CDR3. The CDR3 DNA sequence: TGTGCCAGCAGCCTGGTCCCGGGACAGGGTTCCGAAAAACTGTTTTTT. Protein sequence: CASSLVPGQGSEKLFF.

This clonotype has at least ten counts. This rearrangement joins TRBV11-1 to TRBJ2-1, with TRBD1 matching 9 bases. The CDR3 contains 14 residues. Germline trimming cut 5 bases from V and 8 bases from J; bases unmatched to any gene: 7. The germline gives CDR1 SGHAT, CDR2 FQDESV (reference sequence). Written as DNA, the CDR3 is TGTGCCAGCAGCATCCGGGACAGGGACTATGAGCAGTTCTTC. This gives the protein CASSIRDRDYEQFF.

This clonotype was detected only a few times. The rearrangement links TRBV28 to TRBJ1-1; D remains ambiguous. The CDR3 is made up of 14 amino acids. The V gene's germline CDR1 is MDHEN and CDR2 SYDVKM. Trimming stripped 8 bases from V and 7 bases from J, with 20 bases between. CDR3 in amino acids: CASLLHGRNGEAFF. CDR3 sequence (DNA): TGTGCCAGCTTACTTCACGGGCGGAATGGTGAAGCTTTCTTT.